The 16 T cell receptor beta chains reported below all come from one sample, sequenced in a study of blood T cell repertoires in COVID-19. Only in-frame clones appear in the TCRdb table, and some are missing; sequencing was by immunoSEQ multiplex PCR. The sample holds tens of thousands of clones; roughly 88% are singletons and the top ten take about 2.5%. Sample: peripheral blood. These receptors were collected from an elderly man with active or convalescent COVID-19.

V is TRBV6-4 and J is TRBJ1-1; D might be TRBD1 (5 bases). CDR3 length equals 13 residues. V lost 4 bases to trimming and J lost 3 bases, with 9 bases between them. Germline loops: CDR1 MRHNA, CDR2 SNTAGT. CDR3 in DNA: TGTGCCAGCAGTGTGGGAGGGGACACTGAAGCTTTCTTT. Translation: CASSVGGDTEAFF.

The chain is built from TRBV10-1 and TRBJ1-2, with D hard to call. Germline values: CDR1 WNHNN, CDR2 SYGVQD (reference sequence). CDR3 size: 13 residues. The V gene lost 6 bases and the J gene lost 8 bases, with 16 bases spanning the gap. CDR3 DNA sequence: TGCGCCAGCAGCTCAGGACTGTTGGACGGCTACACCTTC. Its protein is CASSSGLLDGYTF.

This clone has more than one count but fewer than ten. The chain carries TRBV2 and TRBJ2-7, with 7 positions matching TRBD2. J lost 0 bases, V lost 7 bases, and 6 bases had no gene match. The CDR3 has 14 amino acids. Germline assignment: CDR1 SNHLY and CDR2 FYNNEI. As DNA, the CDR3 is TGTGCCAGCACCTTCAGCGGGACCTCCTACGAGCAGTACTTC. Protein sequence: CASTFSGTSYEQYF.

The CDR3 loop is CASSLEGQGWTEAFF. The CDR3 nucleotides read TGCGCCAGCAGCTTGGAGGGACAGGGGTGGACTGAAGCTTTCTTT. The genes are TRBV5-1 and TRBJ1-1, with TRBD1 matching 10 bases. Germline V gene lookup returns CDR1 SGHRS and CDR2 YFSETQ. The V and J ends lost 0 bases and 5 bases, in that order; junction bases with no gene match: 4. The CDR3 is 15 residues long.

This clone appeared a single time. The J gene is TRBJ1-1, the V gene TRBV19; perhaps TRBD1 as D (5 bases). The V end was cut by 6 bases, the J end by 0 bases, with 8 bases between. Germline V gene sequence: CDR1 LNHDA, CDR2 SQIVND (reference sequence). The CDR3 runs 13 residues. The CDR3 protein is CASRKGLNTEAFF. As DNA, the CDR3 is TGTGCCAGTAGGAAGGGGTTGAACACTGAAGCTTTCTTT. The full variable domain, in which reference TRBV19 and TRBJ1-1 provide the parts outside the CDR3, is DGGITQSPKYLFRKEGQNVTLSCEQNLNHDAMYWYRQDPGQGLRLIYYSQIVNDFQKGDIAEGYSVSREKKESFPLTVTSAQKNPTAFYLCASRKGLNTEAFFGQGTRLTVV.

The chain carries TRBV10-1 and TRBJ2-5, with 7 positions matching TRBD2. V shed 4 bases and J 7 bases; nucleotides not matched to a gene: 6. CDR1 is WNHNN and CDR2 is SYGVQD in the germline V gene (reference sequence). The CDR3 loop spans 13 amino acids. The CDR3 bases are TGCGCCAGCAGTGTGAGACGCGGGGGGACCCAGTACTTC. Translated: CASSVRRGGTQYF.

This clone appeared a few times. The chain employs TRBV21-1 and TRBJ2-7; the table's TRBD2 call for D was not verified on the DNA. TRBV21-1 is a pseudogene locus. CDR3 size: 13 residues. The CDR3 DNA is TGTGCCAAACGACTAGCGGAATCCTACGAGCAGTACTTC. Protein product: CAKRLAESYEQYF.

The chain has TRBV2 and TRBJ2-4; possible D gene TRBD1, 6 bases. With 5 bases removed from V and 4 bases from J, the gap between germline ends came to 12 bases. The CDR3 contains 14 residues. Germline V gene lookup returns CDR1 SNHLY and CDR2 FYNNEI. CDR3 region: CASSQQGTKNIQYF. DNA for the CDR3: TGTGCCAGCAGTCAACAGGGAACGAAAAACATTCAGTACTTC.

This clone occurred a few times. This same CDR3 is encoded by further DNA sequences in the sample. The chain couples TRBV5-1 to TRBJ2-7; TRBD1 aligns across 12 bases. Germline CDR1 SGHRS, CDR2 YFSETQ. The CDR3 length is 14 residues. Losses at the gene ends were 3 bases for V and 6 bases for J; bases not matched to a gene: 4. CDR3 sequence reads: CASSSGTGGVEQYF. As DNA, the CDR3 is TGCGCCAGCAGCTCCGGGACAGGGGGCGTCGAGCAGTACTTC.

The rearrangement uses TRBV30 and TRBJ1-5, with a possible D match to TRBD1 (5 bases). In germline, CDR1 is GTSNPN, CDR2 SVGIG (reference sequence). The CDR3 extends over 15 amino acids. Trimming pared 2 bases from V and 1 base from J, leaving 12 bases between. The CDR3 bases are TGTGCCTGGAGTTCCCGCGGGGGAAGCAATCAGCCCCAGCATTTT. Protein sequence: CAWSSRGGSNQPQHF.

V is TRBV5-1 and J is TRBJ2-2, with 7 bases that match TRBD2. The CDR3 loop spans 15 amino acids. Trimming at V came to 3 bases and at J to 5 bases, leaving 7 bases not matched to a gene. From germline, CDR1 is SGHRS and CDR2 YFSETQ. The CDR3 DNA sequence: TGCGCCAGCAGCTCAGGCGGGAGCTTGACCGGGGAGCTGTTTTTT. Its protein product is CASSSGGSLTGELFF.

The chain links TRBV6-5 to TRBJ2-5, with a possible D match to TRBD2 (5 bases). Trimming removed 2 bases at V and 5 bases at J, with 9 bases between. Per the germline V gene, CDR1 is MNHEY and CDR2 is SVGAGI. There are 13 residues in the CDR3. CDR3: CASSYIRGETQYF. Here the CDR3 DNA reads TGTGCCAGCAGTTACATCCGAGGGGAGACCCAGTACTTC.

This chain uses TRBV12-3 or TRBV12-4 with TRBJ2-7; D ambiguous. This CDR3 contains 13 residues. V lost 1 base, J lost 6 bases, and 10 bases lay in between. The CDR3 DNA reads TGTGCCAGCAGTTTAGTAGTTAGGAGCGAGCAGTACTTC. It codes for CASSLVVRSEQYF.

V gene TRBV5-1 combines with J gene TRBJ2-1, with D hard to call. The CDR3 is 14 residues long. With 0 bases removed from V and 4 bases from J, the gap between germline ends came to 8 bases. CDR1 is SGHRS, CDR2 YFSETQ, per germline. CDR3 sequence reads: CASSLGQAYNEQFF. CDR3 coding DNA: TGCGCCAGCAGCTTGGGTCAGGCTTACAATGAGCAGTTCTTC. The full variable domain, in which reference TRBV5-1 and TRBJ2-1 provide the parts outside the CDR3, is KAGVTQTPRYLIKTRGQQVTLSCSPISGHRSVSWYQQTPGQGLQFLFEYFSETQRNKGNFPGRFSGRQFSNSRSEMNVSTLELGDSALYLCASSLGQAYNEQFFGPGTRLTVL.

The V call is TRBV27, the J call TRBJ1-1; D is undetermined. The V gene's germline CDR1 is MNHEY and CDR2 SMNVEV (reference sequence). The CDR3 totals 13 residues. Trimming cost V 2 bases and J 4 bases, with 8 bases left between them. The CDR3 here is CASSLTSGTEAFF. The DNA for the CDR3 is TGTGCCAGCAGTTTAACTTCTGGCACTGAAGCTTTCTTT.

The chain links TRBV2 to TRBJ2-1; 8 nucleotides line up with TRBD2. V trimming: 7 bases; J trimming: 6 bases; junction bases outside the gene matches: 11. The CDR3 totals 15 residues. From germline, CDR1 is SNHLY and CDR2 FYNNEI. The CDR3 is CASTIRAGAANEQFF. The CDR3, as DNA: TGTGCCAGCACGATTCGAGCGGGAGCAGCCAATGAGCAGTTCTTC.